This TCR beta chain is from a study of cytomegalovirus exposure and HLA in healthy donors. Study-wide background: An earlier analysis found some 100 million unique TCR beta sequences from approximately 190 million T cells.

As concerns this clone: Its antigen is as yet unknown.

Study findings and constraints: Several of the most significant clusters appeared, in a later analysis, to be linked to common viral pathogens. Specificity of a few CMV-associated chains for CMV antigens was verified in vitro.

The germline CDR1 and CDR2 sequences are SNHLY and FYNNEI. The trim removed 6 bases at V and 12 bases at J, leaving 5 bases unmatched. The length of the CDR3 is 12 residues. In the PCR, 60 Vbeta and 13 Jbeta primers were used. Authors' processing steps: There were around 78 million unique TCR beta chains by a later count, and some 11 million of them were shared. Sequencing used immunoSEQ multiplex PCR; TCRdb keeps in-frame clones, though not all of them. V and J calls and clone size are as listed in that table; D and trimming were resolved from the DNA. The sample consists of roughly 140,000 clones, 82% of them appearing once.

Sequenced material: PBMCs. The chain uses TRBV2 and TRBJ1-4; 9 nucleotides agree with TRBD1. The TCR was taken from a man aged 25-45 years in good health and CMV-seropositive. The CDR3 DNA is TGTGCCAGCAGAGAGGACAGGGGAGAACTGTTTTTT. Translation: CASREDRGELFF.